This T cell receptor beta chain is from a study of T-cell memory formation after mild COVID-19 (TCRdb year 2021). The study in broad terms: TCR sequence clusters from the two donors were largely donor specific. The cohort was made up of two young adult volunteers, one female and one male, who were previously healthy. In a couple of donors, T-cell clones that expanded and contracted after mild COVID-19 were tracked by sequencing TCRalpha and TCRbeta repertoires over time.

Ficoll-Paque density gradient centrifugation was the method used to isolate PBMCs. Overall results and qualifications from the work: Some responding clones were detected in pre-infection memory, suggesting pre-existing cross-reactive memory T cells joined the SARS-CoV-2 response. SARS-CoV-2 specificity was not confirmed for the second-wave clones peaking on day 37. Only two mild cases were covered in the study, and larger cohorts including severe cases with pre-infection samples were considered necessary. Clones contracting from day 15 to 85 had balanced CD4/CD8 phenotypes, while a second wave expanding from day 15 to 37 was biased towards CD4+. Contracting CD4+ clones appeared mostly in the CM and EM memory subsets, whereas CD8+ clones were enriched in EMRA.

Sequencing was carried out with an Illumina NovaSeq 6000. TCRalpha and TCRbeta cDNA libraries were built by 5'RACE with constant-segment primers, adding sample barcodes and unique molecular identifiers. RNA was extracted from every sample with Trizol reagent. Library amplification was performed in two PCR steps, and a second sample barcode and Illumina TruSeq adapters were introduced in the second step. Sequencing of the libraries was done on an Illumina NovaSeq, producing 2 x 150 bp paired-end reads. From the authors' description of their analysis: The reads were demultiplexed and collapsed into UMI-guided consensus sequences using migec v1.2.7. With mixcr v2.1.11, UMI consensuses were aligned to TRA and TRB V and J templates and assembled into clonotypes. Expanded or contracted clonotypes were those called significant by both edgeR and NoisET, with noise models trained on biological replicates. For edgeR calls, the thresholds were a false discovery rate-adjusted p below 0.01 and a log2 fold-change of 1. As an exploratory analysis of dynamics, max-normalized trajectories of the 1000 most abundant clonotypes were examined with PCA combined with hierarchical clustering. Separately sequenced CD4+ and CD8+ repertoires were used to assign a CD4 or CD8 phenotype to each responding clone. The public reads were reanalyzed by TCRdb: fastp trimming at Q25, MiXCR alignment, in-frame beta chains only. Records with the same CDR3 protein are collapsed into one entry carrying the most frequent genes and DNA. The V and J calls shown here were made by TCRdb, not taken from the authors' results. The sample includes roughly 340,000 distinct CDR3 sequences, with around 20% observed a single time. The ten largest make up around 23% of the sample.

The CDR3 numbers 17 residues from cysteine through phenylalanine. Only CDR3 DNA is held: 51 bases, read in frame from base 1. In the germline V gene, CDR1 corresponds to LGHNA and CDR2 to YSLEER. V is pruned by 2 bases and J by 0 bases, leaving 7 bases of the junction without a gene match. This clonotype showed up just a few times. This clone's antigen is unknown. No clone much larger than this one lies a single base away; base qualities are absent. The specimen sequenced was PBMCs or a T cell subset sorted from them (not recorded which). This clonotype was sampled from a man between 18 and 35 years old who had mild COVID-19 (a few samples of this study predate the infection). The sample titles of this study are shuffled in the database, so cell type and time point are left out; the donor was told from shared clones. Recombination connected TRBV4-3 to TRBJ2-1, and 7 junctional nucleotides match TRBD2. Read as DNA, the sequence is TGCGCCAGCAGCCAACAGTTTCTAGCGGCCTCCTACAATGAGCAGTTCTTC. Its product reads: CASSQQFLAASYNEQFF.